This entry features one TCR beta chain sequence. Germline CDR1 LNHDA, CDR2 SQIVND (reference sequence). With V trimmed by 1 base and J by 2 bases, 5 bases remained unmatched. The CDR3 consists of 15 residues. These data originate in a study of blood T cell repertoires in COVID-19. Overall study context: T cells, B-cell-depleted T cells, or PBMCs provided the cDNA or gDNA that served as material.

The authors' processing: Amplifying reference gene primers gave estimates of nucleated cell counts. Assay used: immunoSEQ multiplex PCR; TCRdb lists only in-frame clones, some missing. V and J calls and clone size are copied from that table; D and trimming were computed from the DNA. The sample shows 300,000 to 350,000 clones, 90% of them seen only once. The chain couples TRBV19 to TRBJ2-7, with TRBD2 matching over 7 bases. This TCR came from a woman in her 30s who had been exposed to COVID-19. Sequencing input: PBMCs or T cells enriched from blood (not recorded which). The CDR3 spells CASSIGTGTTYEQYF. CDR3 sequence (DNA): TGTGCCAGTAGTATAGGGACGGGGACTACCTACGAGCAGTACTTC.